This TCR beta chain was sequenced for a study of identical twins. General study points: Part of the zero-insertion signal could reflect confounding by invariant MAIT and iNKT cells. Cord blood's abundant beta clonotypes had fewer insertions, unlike memory repertoires.

CDR3 size: 17 residues. Trimming cost V 3 bases and J 0 bases, with 15 bases left between them. CDR1 is LNHNV and CDR2 is YYDKDF in the germline V gene (reference sequence). Carrying unique molecular identifiers, the cDNA also gained a universal primer site through template switching. TCRdb itself ran the 5' RACE reads through MiXCR, one entry per CDR3 protein. The sample carries hundreds of thousands of distinct CDR3 sequences, 8.6% recorded once. A note on this clonotype: Its antigen is not known.

The same sample was also studied in work on yellow fever vaccine responses in identical twins.

Specimen: PBMCs. The clonotype comes from a woman between 18 and 29 years old in good health. The V gene is TRBV15, the J gene TRBJ2-1, with D possibly matching TRBD1 (6 bases). The CDR3 region has the DNA TGTGCCACCAGCAGGTCTACAGGGCGAAGCTCCTACAATGAGCAGTTCTTC. This translates into CATSRSTGRSSYNEQFF.